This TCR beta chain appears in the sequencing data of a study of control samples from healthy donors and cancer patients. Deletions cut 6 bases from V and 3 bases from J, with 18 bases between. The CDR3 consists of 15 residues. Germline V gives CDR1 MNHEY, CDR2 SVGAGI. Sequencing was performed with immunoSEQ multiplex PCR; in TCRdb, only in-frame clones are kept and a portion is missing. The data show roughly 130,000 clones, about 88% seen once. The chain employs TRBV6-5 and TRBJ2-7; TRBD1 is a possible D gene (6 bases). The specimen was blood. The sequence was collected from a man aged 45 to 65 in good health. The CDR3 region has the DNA TGTGCCAGCAGAGACAGGTTAGGTCCCCTCTACGAGCAGTACTTC. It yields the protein CASRDRLGPLYEQYF.